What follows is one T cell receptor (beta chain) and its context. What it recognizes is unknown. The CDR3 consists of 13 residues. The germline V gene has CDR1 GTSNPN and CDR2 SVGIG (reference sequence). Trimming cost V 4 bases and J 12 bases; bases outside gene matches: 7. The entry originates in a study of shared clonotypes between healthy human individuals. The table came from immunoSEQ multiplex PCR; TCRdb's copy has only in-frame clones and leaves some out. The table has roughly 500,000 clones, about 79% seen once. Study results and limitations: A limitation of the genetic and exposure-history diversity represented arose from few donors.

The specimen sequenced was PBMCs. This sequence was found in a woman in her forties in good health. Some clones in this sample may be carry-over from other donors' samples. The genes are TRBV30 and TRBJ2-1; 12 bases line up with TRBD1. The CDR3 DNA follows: TGTGCCTGGATCGGGACAGGGGGCGCCGGGCAGTTCTTC. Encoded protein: CAWIGTGGAGQFF.